This TCR beta chain was sequenced during a study of identical twins. This clonotype was seen only a few times. The antigen is unknown. TCRdb passed the 5' RACE reads through MiXCR, listing each CDR3 protein once. The sample comprises 690,000 or so distinct CDR3 sequences, about 9.4% of which are singletons, and 0.75% to 1% rests with the top ten. V lost 2 bases and J lost 2, with 4 bases in between. The germline gives CDR1 MNHNS, CDR2 SASEGT. The CDR3 loop spans 12 amino acids. Study observations and caveats: Out-of-frame TCR alpha sharing in monozygotic twins exceeded recombination model predictions.

These data are also associated with another study on yellow fever vaccine responses in identical twins.

The sequence was obtained from a woman aged 18-29 years in good health. Sequenced: PBMCs. The chain carries TRBV6-1 and TRBJ2-7; D uncertain. CDR3 nucleotides: TGTGCCAGCAGTGAAAGCGCCTACGAGCAGTACTTC. It translates to CASSESAYEQYF.